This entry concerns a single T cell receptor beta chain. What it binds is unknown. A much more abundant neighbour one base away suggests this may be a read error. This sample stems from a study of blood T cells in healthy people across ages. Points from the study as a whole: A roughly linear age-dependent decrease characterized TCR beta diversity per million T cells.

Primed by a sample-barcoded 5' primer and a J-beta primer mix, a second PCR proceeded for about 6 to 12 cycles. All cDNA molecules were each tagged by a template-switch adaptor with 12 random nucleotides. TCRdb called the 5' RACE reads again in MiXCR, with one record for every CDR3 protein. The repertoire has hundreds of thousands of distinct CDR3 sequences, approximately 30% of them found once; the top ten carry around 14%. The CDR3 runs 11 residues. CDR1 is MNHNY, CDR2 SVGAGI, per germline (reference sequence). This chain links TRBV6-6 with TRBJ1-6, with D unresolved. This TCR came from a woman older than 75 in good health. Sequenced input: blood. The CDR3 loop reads CVSSYNSPLHF. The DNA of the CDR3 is TGTGTCAGCAGTTATAATTCACCCCTCCACTTT.